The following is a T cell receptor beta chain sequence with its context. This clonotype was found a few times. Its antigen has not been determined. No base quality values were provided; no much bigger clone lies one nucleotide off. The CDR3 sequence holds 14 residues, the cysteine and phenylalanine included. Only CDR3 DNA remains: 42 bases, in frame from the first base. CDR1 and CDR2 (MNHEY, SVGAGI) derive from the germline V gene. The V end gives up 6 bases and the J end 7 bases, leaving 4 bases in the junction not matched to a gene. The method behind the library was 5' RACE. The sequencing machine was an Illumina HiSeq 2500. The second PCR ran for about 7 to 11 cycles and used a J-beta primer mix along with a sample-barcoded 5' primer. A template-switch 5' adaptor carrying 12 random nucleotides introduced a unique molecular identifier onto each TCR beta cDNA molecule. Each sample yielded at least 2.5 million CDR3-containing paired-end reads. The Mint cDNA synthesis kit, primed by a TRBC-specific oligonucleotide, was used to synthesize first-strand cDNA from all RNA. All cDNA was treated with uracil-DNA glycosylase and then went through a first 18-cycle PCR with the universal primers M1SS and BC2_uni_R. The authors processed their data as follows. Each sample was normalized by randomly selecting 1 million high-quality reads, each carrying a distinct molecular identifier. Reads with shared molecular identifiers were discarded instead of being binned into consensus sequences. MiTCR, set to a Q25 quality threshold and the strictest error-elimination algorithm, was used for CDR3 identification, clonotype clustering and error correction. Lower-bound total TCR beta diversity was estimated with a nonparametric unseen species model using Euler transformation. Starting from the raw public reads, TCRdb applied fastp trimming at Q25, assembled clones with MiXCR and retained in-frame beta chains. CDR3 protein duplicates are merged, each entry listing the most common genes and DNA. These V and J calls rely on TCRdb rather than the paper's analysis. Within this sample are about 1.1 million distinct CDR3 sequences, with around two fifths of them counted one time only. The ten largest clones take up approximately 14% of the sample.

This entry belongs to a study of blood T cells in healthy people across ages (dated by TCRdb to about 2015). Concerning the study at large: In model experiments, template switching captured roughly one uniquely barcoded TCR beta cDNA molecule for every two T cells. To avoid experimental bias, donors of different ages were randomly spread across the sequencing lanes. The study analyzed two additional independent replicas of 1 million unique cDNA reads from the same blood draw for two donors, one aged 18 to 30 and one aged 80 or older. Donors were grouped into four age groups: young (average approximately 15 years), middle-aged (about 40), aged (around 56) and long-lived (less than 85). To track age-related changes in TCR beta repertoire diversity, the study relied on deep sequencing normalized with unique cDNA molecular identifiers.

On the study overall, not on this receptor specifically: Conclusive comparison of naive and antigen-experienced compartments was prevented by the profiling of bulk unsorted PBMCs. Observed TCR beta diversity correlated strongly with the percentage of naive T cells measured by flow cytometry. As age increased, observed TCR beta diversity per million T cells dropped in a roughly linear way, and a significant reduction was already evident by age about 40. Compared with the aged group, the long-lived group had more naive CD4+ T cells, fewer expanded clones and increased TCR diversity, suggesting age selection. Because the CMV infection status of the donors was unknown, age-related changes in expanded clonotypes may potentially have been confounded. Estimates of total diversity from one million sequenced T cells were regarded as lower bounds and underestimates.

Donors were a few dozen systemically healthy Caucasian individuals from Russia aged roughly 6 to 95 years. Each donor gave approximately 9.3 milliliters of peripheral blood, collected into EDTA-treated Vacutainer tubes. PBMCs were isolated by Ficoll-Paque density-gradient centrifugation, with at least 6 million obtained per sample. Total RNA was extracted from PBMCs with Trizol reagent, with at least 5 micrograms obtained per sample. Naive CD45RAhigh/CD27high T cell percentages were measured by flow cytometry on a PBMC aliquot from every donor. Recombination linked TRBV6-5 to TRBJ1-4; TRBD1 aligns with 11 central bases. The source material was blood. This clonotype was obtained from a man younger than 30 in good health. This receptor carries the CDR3 CASSSDRGPEKLFF. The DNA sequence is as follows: TGTGCCAGCAGCTCGGACAGGGGGCCTGAAAAACTGTTTTTT.